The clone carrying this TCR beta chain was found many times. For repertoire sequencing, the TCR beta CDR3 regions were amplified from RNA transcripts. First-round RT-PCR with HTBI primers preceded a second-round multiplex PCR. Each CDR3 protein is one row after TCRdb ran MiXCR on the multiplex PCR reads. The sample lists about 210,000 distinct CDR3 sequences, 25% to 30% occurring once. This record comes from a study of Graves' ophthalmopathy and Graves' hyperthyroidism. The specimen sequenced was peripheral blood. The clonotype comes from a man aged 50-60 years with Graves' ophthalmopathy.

The CDR3 here is CASSRGEFGEQYF. DNA for the CDR3: TGCGCCAGCAGCCGAGGGGAATTCGGCGAGCAGTACTTC. The V and J genes are TRBV5-1 and TRBJ2-7; D possibly uses TRBD1 or TRBD2 (5 bases each). The ends were cut back, 4 bases at V and 6 bases at J, with 14 bases in the middle. Germline V lookup: CDR1 SGHRS, CDR2 YFSETQ. This CDR3 has 13 amino acids.